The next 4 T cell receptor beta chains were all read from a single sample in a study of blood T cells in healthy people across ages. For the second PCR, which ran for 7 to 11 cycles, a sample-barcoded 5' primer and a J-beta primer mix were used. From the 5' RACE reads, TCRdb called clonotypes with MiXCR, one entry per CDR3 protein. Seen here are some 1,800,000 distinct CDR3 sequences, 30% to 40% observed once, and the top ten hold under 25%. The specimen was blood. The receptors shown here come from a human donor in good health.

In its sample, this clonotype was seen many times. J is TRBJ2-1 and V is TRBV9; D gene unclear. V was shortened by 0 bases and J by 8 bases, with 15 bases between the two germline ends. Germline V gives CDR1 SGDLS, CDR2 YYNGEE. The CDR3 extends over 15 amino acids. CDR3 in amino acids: CASSVAWAGGDEQFF. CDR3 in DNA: TGTGCCAGCAGCGTAGCATGGGCCGGTGGCGATGAGCAGTTCTTC.

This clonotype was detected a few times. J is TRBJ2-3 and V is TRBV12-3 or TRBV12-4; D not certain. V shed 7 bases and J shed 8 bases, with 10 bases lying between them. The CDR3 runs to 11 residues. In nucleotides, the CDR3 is TGTGCCAGCAAACTCGGTAGTACGCAGTATTTT. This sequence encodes CASKLGSTQYF.

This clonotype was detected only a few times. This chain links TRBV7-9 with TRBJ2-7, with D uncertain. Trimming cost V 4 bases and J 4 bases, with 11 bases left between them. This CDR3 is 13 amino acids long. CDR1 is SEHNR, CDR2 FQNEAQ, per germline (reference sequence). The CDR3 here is CASSSLRSYEQYF. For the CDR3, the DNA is TGTGCCAGCAGCTCCCTACGAAGTTACGAGCAGTACTTC.

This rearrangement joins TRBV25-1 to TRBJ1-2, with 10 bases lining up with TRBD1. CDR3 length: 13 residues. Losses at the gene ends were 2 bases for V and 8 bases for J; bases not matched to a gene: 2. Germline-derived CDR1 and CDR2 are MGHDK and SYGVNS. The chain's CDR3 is CASSERDRGGYTF. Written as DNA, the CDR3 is TGTGCCAGCAGTGAACGGGACAGGGGAGGCTACACCTTC.